Each of the 22 T cell receptor beta chains below was sequenced from the same sample in a study of human T cells and chemical hapten exposure. The sample's time point: patch test 2, 6 weeks after DPC sensitization. Treatment defined: therapeutic diphenylcyclopropenone sensitization with weekly scalp DPC. TCRdb ran MiXCR on the RACE reads and lists one entry per CDR3 protein. The data contain more than 90,000 distinct CDR3 sequences, 11% of them singletons. The specimen comprised whole blood, sampled in connection with sensitization to the hapten diphenylcyclopropenone (DPC). The receptor set was obtained from a woman in her forties with alopecia areata. Some clones in this sample may be carry-over from other donors' samples.

The table lists this clonotype with many counts. V gene TRBV20-1 combines with J gene TRBJ1-1; 10 nucleotides align to TRBD1. J was trimmed by 5 bases and V by 3 bases; bases with no gene match: 9. Germline V gene data show CDR1 as DFQATT and CDR2 as SNEGSKA (reference sequence). The CDR3 is made up of 15 amino acids. The CDR3 reads CSASGPTGGRTEAFF. For the CDR3, the DNA is TGCAGTGCTAGTGGCCCGACAGGGGGCAGGACTGAAGCTTTCTTT.

J is TRBJ2-2 and V is TRBV27; D may be TRBD2 (5 bases). Germline CDR1 MNHEY, CDR2 SMNVEV (reference sequence). Trimming took 2 bases from V and 7 from J, leaving 20 bases between them. The CDR3 has 17 residues. This chain's CDR3 is CASSLAPPAAAYGELFF. CDR3 bases: TGTGCCAGCAGTTTAGCCCCTCCAGCGGCAGCGTACGGGGAGCTGTTTTTT.

This clonotype was picked up many times. The gene calls are TRBV28 and TRBJ1-6, with D unresolved. The CDR3 runs to 17 residues. Germline assignment: CDR1 MDHEN and CDR2 SYDVKM. Trimming pared 5 bases from V and 0 bases from J, leaving 14 bases between. CDR3 residues: CASSPFPPGSYNSPLHF. The CDR3 bases are TGTGCCAGCAGTCCGTTCCCCCCAGGCTCCTATAATTCACCCCTCCACTTT.

Turning to this clonotype: Just one base apart from a much larger clone, this may be a read error. The J gene is TRBJ2-7, the V gene TRBV6-1; D perhaps matches TRBD1 (5 bases). Deletions cut 5 bases from V and 6 bases from J, with 14 bases between. CDR3 length: 13 residues. CDR1 is MNHNS, CDR2 SASEGT, per germline. The CDR3 reads CASSPNITGEQYF. DNA of the CDR3: TGTGCCAGCAGTCCCAACATCACAGGCGAGCAGTACTTC.

This chain's CDR3 is CATTGVSETQYF. The CDR3 coding sequence is TGTGCCACTACAGGGGTTAGTGAGACCCAGTACTTC. This chain joins TRBV10-3 and TRBJ2-5, with 7 bases aligning to TRBD1. This CDR3 has 12 residues. The J segment lost 5 bases and the V segment lost 10 bases, leaving 7 bases of the junction unmatched. Germline lookup yields CDR1 ENHRY and CDR2 SYGVKD.

At least ten counts were recorded for this clonotype. The chain links TRBV7-8 to TRBJ2-1; 10 bases are a match to TRBD1. CDR3 length equals 17 residues. After removal of 5 bases from V and 2 bases from J, the junction contained 9 bases not matched to a gene. Germline V gene lookup returns CDR1 SGHVS and CDR2 FQNEAQ. The CDR3 nucleotides read TGTGCCAGCAGCCGCCGGGACAGGGGTCAGACCTACAATGAGCAGTTCTTC. Translation: CASSRRDRGQTYNEQFF.

This chain links TRBV28 with TRBJ2-3; the D gene is possibly TRBD1 (6 bases). The CDR3 runs to 12 residues. Trimming left V 5 bases short and J 5 bases short, with 8 bases between. Per the germline V gene, CDR1 is MDHEN and CDR2 is SYDVKM. The CDR3 sequence is CASSLQGDTQYF. CDR3 bases: TGTGCCAGCAGTCTACAGGGAGATACGCAGTATTTT. Using reference TRBV28 and TRBJ2-3 for the parts outside the CDR3, the full variable domain is DVKVTQSSRYLVKRTGEKVFLECVQDMDHENMFWYRQDPGLGLRLIYFSYDVKMKEKGDIPEGYSVSREKKERFSLILESASTNQTSMYLCASSLQGDTQYFGPGTRLTVL.

This chain connects TRBV9 to TRBJ2-5, with 9 positions matching TRBD1. CDR1 is SGDLS and CDR2 is YYNGEE in the germline V gene. V was clipped by 3 bases and J by 5 bases; unmatched bases: 5. CDR3 length equals 14 residues. The CDR3 coding sequence is TGTGCCAGCAGCGCTACGGACAGGGGTGAGACCCAGTACTTC. Its protein is CASSATDRGETQYF.

The V and J genes are TRBV7-2 and TRBJ2-1; 7 bases are shared with TRBD1. CDR1 and CDR2 from the germline V gene are SGHTA and FQGNSA. The CDR3 is 15 residues long. Trimming at V came to 5 bases and at J to 9 bases, leaving 13 bases not matched to a gene. CDR3 coding DNA: TGTGCCAGCAGCACCCGACAGGGAGTTGGCGGTGAGCAGTTCTTC. It yields the protein CASSTRQGVGGEQFF.

This clonotype has at least ten counts. The rearrangement joins TRBV7-3 to TRBJ1-1; D remains ambiguous. Between the trimmed V and J ends, which lost 2 bases and 2 bases, there was a span of 6 bases. CDR1 is SGHTA and CDR2 is FQGTGA in the germline V gene. The CDR3 spans 13 residues. CDR3 sequence: CASSLVDNTEAFF. The CDR3 nucleotides read TGTGCCAGCAGCTTAGTGGATAACACTGAAGCTTTCTTT.

This clonotype was recorded a few times. This chain connects TRBV7-9 to TRBJ1-1; D is uncertain. Trimming stripped 7 bases from V and 0 bases from J, with 15 bases between. CDR3 length: 15 residues. Per germline, CDR1 SEHNR and CDR2 FQNEAQ (reference sequence). CDR3 in amino acids: CASNKRDLMNTEAFF. Written as DNA, the CDR3 is TGTGCCAGCAACAAACGGGATTTGATGAACACTGAAGCTTTCTTT.

This clonotype occurred many times. The chain has TRBV6-2 or TRBV6-3 and TRBJ2-1; no reliable D call. V lost 2 bases and J 9 bases, leaving 11 bases between the germline ends. The CDR3 length is 13 residues. From germline, CDR1 is MNHEY and CDR2 SVGEGT. The CDR3 region is CASSYRGTGEQFF. As DNA, the CDR3 is TGTGCCAGCAGTTACCGCGGAACTGGTGAGCAGTTCTTC.

In this sample, this clonotype turned up many times. The rearrangement links TRBV7-9 to TRBJ2-1, with 7 bases lining up with TRBD1. The CDR3 length is 15 residues. The V gene end was trimmed by 4 bases and the J gene end by 2 bases; junction bases not matched to a gene: 5. Germline V lookup: CDR1 SEHNR, CDR2 FQNEAQ (reference sequence). The CDR3 loop reads CASSSTGNPYNEQFF. The CDR3 DNA follows: TGTGCCAGCAGCTCGACAGGGAATCCCTACAATGAGCAGTTCTTC.

In its sample, this clonotype was seen a few times. The V call is TRBV3-1, the J call TRBJ1-1, with no clear D. Germline values: CDR1 LGHDT, CDR2 YNNKEL (reference sequence). The CDR3 sequence is 15 residues long. Trimming stripped 0 bases from V and 0 bases from J, with 8 bases between. The DNA of the CDR3 is TGTGCCAGCAGCCAAGACGGGCGGTTGAACACTGAAGCTTTCTTT. This encodes CASSQDGRLNTEAFF.

This clonotype was seen only a few times. The chain recombines TRBV6-2 or TRBV6-3 with TRBJ2-1; TRBD1 or TRBD2 may be the D gene (5 bases each). V was pared by 5 bases and J by 9 bases, with 11 bases between. The V gene's germline CDR1 is MNHEY and CDR2 SVGEGT. CDR3 length: 12 amino acids. CDR3 region: CASSQTRGEQFF. CDR3 DNA sequence: TGTGCCAGCAGTCAAACTAGGGGTGAGCAGTTCTTC.

This clonotype was seen repeatedly, ten times or more. This rearrangement joins TRBV28 to TRBJ2-7, with 8 bases identical to TRBD1. Trimming at V came to 6 bases and at J to 5 bases, leaving 9 bases not matched to a gene. Germline assignment: CDR1 MDHEN and CDR2 SYDVKM. The CDR3 runs to 14 residues. This chain's CDR3 is CASSASDRADEQYF. CDR3 nucleotide sequence: TGTGCCAGCAGCGCCTCGGACAGGGCCGACGAGCAGTACTTC.

This clonotype was picked up a small number of times. J is TRBJ1-5 and V is TRBV6-2 or TRBV6-3, with 7 bases fitting TRBD1. CDR3 length equals 14 residues. Looked up from germline, CDR1 is MNHEY and CDR2 is SVGEGT. V was pared by 10 bases and J by 4 bases, with 10 bases of the junction left unmatched. CDR3 nucleotides: TGTGCCACCAACATTCAGACAGGGAATCAGCCCCAGCATTTT. Its protein product is CATNIQTGNQPQHF.

This clonotype was observed at least ten times. The DNA for the CDR3 is TGTGCCAGCGCGACAGGATCTAACTATGGCTACACCTTC. This encodes CASATGSNYGYTF. The chain combines TRBV6-5 with TRBJ1-2; possibly TRBD1 for D (6 bases). The germline CDR1 and CDR2 sequences are MNHEY and SVGAGI. V shed 8 bases and J shed 0 bases, with 10 bases lying between them. The CDR3 is made up of 13 amino acids.

This clonotype was observed a few times. The chain recombines TRBV29-1 with TRBJ2-6, with a possible D match to TRBD2 (5 bases). The CDR3 length is 14 residues. The V end was cut by 1 base, the J end by 3 bases, with 7 bases between. The V gene's germline CDR1 is SQVTM and CDR2 ANQGSEA. The CDR3 bases are TGCAGCGTTGAAGGGGCGGGTGGGGCCAACGTCCTGACTTTC. Translated, it gives CSVEGAGGANVLTF.

The chain recombines TRBV24-1 with TRBJ2-1; D remains unclear. The V gene's germline CDR1 is KGHDR and CDR2 SFDVKD. V was cut by 6 bases and J by 0 bases, with 11 bases left in between. This CDR3 contains 15 residues. CDR3 protein: CATSSWESSYNEQFF. The DNA of the CDR3 is TGTGCCACCAGTTCTTGGGAAAGCTCCTACAATGAGCAGTTCTTC.

This clonotype was detected a few times. The chain's CDR3 is CASSLQDTQYF. DNA for the CDR3: TGTGCCAGCAGTCTTCAGGATACGCAGTATTTT. This rearrangement joins TRBV14 to TRBJ2-3; no clear D gene. The CDR3 contains 11 residues. V lost 6 bases to trimming and J lost 6 bases, with 7 bases between them. Germline loops: CDR1 SGHDN, CDR2 FVKESK.

The chain joins TRBV2 to TRBJ1-6, with a tentative D call TRBD1 (6 bases). Trimming cost V 7 bases and J 17 bases, with 24 bases left between them. CDR1 is SNHLY and CDR2 is FYNNEI in the germline V gene. The CDR3 spans 14 residues. CDR3 amino acids: CASTPDSYPGPVHF. The CDR3 coding sequence is TGTGCCAGCACCCCGGACAGTTACCCCGGCCCGGTCCACTTT.